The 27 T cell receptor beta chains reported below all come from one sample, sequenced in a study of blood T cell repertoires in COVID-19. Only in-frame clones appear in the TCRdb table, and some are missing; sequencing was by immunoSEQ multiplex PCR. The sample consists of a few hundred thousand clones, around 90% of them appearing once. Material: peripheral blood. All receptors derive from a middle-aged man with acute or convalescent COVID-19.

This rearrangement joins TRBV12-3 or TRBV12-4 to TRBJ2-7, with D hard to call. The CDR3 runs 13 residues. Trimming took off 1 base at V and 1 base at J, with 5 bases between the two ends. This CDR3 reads CASSLGQSYEQYF. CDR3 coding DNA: TGTGCCAGCAGTTTAGGGCAGTCCTACGAGCAGTACTTC.

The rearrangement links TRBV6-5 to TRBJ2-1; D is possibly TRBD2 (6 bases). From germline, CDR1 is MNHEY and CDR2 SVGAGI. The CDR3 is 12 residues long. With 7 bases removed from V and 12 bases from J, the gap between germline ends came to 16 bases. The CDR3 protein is CASTVEGGRQFF. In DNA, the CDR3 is TGTGCCAGCACTGTAGAAGGAGGGCGGCAGTTCTTC.

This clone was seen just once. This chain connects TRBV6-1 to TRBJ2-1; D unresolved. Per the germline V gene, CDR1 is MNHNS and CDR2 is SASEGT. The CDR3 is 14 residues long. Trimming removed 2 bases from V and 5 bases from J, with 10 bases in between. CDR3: CASSEPASHNEQFF. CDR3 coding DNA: TGTGCCAGCAGTGAACCCGCCAGTCACAATGAGCAGTTCTTC.

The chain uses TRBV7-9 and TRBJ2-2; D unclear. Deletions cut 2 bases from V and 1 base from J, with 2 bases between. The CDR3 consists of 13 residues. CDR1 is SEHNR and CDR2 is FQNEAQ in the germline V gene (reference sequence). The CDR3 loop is CASSLRNTGELFF. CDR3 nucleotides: TGTGCCAGCAGCTTACGGAACACCGGGGAGCTGTTTTTT.

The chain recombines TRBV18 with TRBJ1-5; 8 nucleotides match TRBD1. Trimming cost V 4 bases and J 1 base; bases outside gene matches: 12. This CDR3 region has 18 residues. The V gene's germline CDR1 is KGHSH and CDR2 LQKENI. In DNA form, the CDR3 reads TGTGCCAGCTCACTAGGGACAGGTGAAAAGTGGAGCAATCAGCCCCAGCATTTT. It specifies CASSLGTGEKWSNQPQHF. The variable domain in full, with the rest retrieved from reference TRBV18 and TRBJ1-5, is NAGVMQNPRHLVRRRGQEARLRCSPMKGHSHVYWYRQLPEEGLKFMVYLQKENIIDESGMPKERFSAEFPKEGPSILRIQQVVRGDSAAYFCASSLGTGEKWSNQPQHFGDGTRLSIL.

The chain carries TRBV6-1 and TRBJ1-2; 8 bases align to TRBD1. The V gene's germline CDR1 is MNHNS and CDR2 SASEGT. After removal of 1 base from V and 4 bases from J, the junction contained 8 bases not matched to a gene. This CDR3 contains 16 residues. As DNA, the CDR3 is TGTGCCAGCAGTGAAGGCCTACCCGGGACAGGCTATGGCTACACCTTC. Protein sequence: CASSEGLPGTGYGYTF.

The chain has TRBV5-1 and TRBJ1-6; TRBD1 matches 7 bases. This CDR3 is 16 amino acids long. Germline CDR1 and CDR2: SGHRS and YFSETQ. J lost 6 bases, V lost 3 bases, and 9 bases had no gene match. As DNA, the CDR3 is TGCGCCAGCAGCTCTTCCCCCGGGACAGCTAATTCACCCCTCCACTTT. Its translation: CASSSSPGTANSPLHF.

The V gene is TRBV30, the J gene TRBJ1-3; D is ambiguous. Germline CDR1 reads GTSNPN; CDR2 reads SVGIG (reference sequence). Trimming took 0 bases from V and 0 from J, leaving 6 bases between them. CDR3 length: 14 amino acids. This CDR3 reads CAWSVESSGNTIYF. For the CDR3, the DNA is TGTGCCTGGAGTGTAGAGTCCTCTGGAAACACCATATATTTT.

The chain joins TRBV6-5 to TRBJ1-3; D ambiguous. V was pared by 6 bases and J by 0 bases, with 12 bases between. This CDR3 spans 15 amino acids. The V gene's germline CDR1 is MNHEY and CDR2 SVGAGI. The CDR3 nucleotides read TGTGCCAGCAGCAACTTAATCATCTCTGGAAACACCATATATTTT. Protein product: CASSNLIISGNTIYF.

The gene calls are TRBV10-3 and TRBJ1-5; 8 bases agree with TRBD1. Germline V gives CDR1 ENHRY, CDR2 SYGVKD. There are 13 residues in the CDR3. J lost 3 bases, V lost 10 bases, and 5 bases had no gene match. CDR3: CASKDRDNQPQHF. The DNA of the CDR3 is TGTGCCAGTAAGGACAGGGACAATCAGCCCCAGCATTTT.

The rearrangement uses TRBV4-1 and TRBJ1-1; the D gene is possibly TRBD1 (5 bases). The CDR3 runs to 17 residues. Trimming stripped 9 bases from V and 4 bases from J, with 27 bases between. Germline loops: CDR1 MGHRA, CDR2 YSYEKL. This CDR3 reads CASHLGGGRAAGTEAFF. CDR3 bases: TGCGCCAGTCACCTTGGGGGGGGACGTGCGGCGGGCACTGAAGCTTTCTTT.

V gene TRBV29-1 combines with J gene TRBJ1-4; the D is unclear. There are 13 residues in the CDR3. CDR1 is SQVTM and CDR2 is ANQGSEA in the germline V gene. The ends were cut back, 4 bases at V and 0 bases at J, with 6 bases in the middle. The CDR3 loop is CSVGPSTNEKLFF. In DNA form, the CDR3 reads TGCAGCGTTGGTCCTTCAACTAATGAAAAACTGTTTTTT.

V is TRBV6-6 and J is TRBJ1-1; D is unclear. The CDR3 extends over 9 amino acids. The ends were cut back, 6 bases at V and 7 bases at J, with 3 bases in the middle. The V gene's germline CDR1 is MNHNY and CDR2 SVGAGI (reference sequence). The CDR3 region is CASSSEAFF. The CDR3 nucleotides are TGTGCCAGCAGCAGTGAAGCTTTCTTT.

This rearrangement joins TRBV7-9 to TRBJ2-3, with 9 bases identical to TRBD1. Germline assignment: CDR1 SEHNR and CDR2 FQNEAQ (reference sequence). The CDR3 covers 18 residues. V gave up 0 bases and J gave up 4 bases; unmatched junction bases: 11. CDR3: CASSLALSGTGFADTQYF. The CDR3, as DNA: TGTGCCAGCAGCTTAGCACTCTCCGGGACAGGGTTTGCAGATACGCAGTATTTT.

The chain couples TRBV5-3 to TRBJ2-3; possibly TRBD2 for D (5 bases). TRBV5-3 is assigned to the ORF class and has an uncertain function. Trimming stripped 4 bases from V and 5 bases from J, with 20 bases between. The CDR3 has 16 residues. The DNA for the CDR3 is TGTGCCAGAAGCCCGGATGTGGGAGTAAGTCGAGATACGCAGTATTTT. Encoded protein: CARSPDVGVSRDTQYF.

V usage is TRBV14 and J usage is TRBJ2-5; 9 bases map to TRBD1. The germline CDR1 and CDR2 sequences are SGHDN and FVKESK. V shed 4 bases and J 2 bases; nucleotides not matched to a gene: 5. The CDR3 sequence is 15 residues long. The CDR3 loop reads CASSRRDRVQETQYF. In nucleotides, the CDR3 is TGTGCCAGCAGCCGCCGGGACAGGGTTCAAGAGACCCAGTACTTC.

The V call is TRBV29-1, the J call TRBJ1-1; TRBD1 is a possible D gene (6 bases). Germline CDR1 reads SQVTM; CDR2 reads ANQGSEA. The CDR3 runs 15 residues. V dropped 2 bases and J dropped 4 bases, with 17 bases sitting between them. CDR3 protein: CSVENRGGRSTEAFF. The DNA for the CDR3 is TGCAGCGTTGAAAATCGGGGGGGCAGAAGCACTGAAGCTTTCTTT.

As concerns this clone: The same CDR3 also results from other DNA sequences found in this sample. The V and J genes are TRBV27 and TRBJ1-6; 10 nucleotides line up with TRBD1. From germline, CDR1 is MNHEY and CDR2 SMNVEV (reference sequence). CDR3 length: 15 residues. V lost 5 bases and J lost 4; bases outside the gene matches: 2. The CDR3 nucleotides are TGTGCCAGCAGTGACAGGGGGCCATATAATTCACCCCTCCACTTT. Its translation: CASSDRGPYNSPLHF.

CDR3 sequence (DNA): TGCGCCAGCAGCTCCCGGGGTCGCCGACACCTAGCGGGCCCGGATAGTGAGCAGTTCTTC. Translating gives CASSSRGRRHLAGPDSEQFF. This chain links TRBV4-1 with TRBJ2-1; 8 nucleotides agree with TRBD2. The germline CDR1 and CDR2 sequences are MGHRA and YSYEKL. Trimming removed 5 bases from V and 9 bases from J; junction bases left unmatched: 27. CDR3 size: 20 residues.

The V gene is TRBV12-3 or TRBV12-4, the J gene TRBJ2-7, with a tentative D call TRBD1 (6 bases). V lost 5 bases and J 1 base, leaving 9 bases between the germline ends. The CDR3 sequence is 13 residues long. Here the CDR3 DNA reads TGTGCCAGCAGTATACAGGGATCCTACGAGCAGTACTTC. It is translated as CASSIQGSYEQYF.

The CDR3 DNA follows: TGTGCCAGCAGTGACACTAGCGGGAGGGGGGAGCAGTTCTTC. Its translation is CASSDTSGRGEQFF. This chain connects TRBV6-4 to TRBJ2-1, with 13 bases aligning to TRBD2. Trimming removed 2 bases from V and 10 bases from J; junction bases left unmatched: 2. CDR3 size: 14 residues. CDR1 is MRHNA, CDR2 SNTAGT, per germline.

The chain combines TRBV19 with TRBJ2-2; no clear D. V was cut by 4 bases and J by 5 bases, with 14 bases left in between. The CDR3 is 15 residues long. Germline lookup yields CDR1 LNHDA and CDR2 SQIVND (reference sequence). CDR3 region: CASSSSVYMTGELFF. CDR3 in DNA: TGTGCCAGTAGTAGCAGCGTATACATGACCGGGGAGCTGTTTTTT.

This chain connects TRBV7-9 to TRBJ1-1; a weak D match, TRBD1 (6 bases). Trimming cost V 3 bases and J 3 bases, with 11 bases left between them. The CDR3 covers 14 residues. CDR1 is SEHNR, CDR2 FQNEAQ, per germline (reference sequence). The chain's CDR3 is CASSLGHPDTEAFF. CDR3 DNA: TGTGCCAGCAGCTTGGGACATCCCGACACTGAAGCTTTCTTT.

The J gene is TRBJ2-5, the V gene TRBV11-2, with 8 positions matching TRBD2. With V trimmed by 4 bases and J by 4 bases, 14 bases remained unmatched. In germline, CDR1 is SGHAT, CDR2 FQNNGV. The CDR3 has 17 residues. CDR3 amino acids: CASSSKTRREGRETQYF. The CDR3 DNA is TGTGCCAGCAGCTCCAAAACCAGACGGGAGGGCCGAGAGACCCAGTACTTC.

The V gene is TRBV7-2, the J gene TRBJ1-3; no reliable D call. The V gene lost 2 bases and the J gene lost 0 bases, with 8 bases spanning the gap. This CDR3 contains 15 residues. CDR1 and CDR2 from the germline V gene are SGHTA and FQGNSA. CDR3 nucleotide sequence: TGTGCCAGCAGCTTAATGCAGATCTCTGGAAACACCATATATTTT. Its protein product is CASSLMQISGNTIYF.

CDR3: CASSAVQGQYF. The CDR3 nucleotides are TGTGCCAGCAGTGCCGTACAGGGGCAGTACTTC. The V call is TRBV28, the J call TRBJ2-7; possibly TRBD1 for D (6 bases). This CDR3 is built from 11 residues. Germline V lookup: CDR1 MDHEN, CDR2 SYDVKM. The V end lost 5 bases, the J end lost 9 bases, and 11 bases lay between the germline ends.

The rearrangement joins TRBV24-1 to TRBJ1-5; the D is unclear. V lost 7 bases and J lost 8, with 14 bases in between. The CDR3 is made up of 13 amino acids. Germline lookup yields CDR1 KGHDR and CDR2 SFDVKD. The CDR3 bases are TGTGCCACCAGCCCTGAGGGTGCGGAGCCCCAGCATTTT. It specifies CATSPEGAEPQHF.